A selection of T cell receptor beta chains follows, all from one sample in a study of blood T cells in healthy people across ages. TCRdb reprocessed the 5' RACE reads via MiXCR and lists one record per CDR3 protein. This table has hundreds of thousands of distinct CDR3 sequences, roughly 44% appearing once. What was sequenced was blood. The origin of the receptors is a woman in her sixties or seventies in good health. CDR3s include the opening cysteine and the closing phenylalanine or tryptophan. Each record gives: clone size, J gene, D gene, V gene, CDR3 DNA, CDR3 protein. A D gene is named only where the DNA matches it firmly. Not all rows give a size; the values are once, few, many and, for expanded clones, a class.

clone_size: .; j_call: TRBJ1-2; d_call: .; v_call: TRBV6-2/TRBV6-3; cdr3_nt: TGTGCCAGCAGACCCACAGGGACCGGGAGCTATGGCTACACCTTC; cdr3_aa: CASRPTGTGSYGYTF
clone_size: .; j_call: TRBJ1-6; d_call: TRBD1; v_call: TRBV5-1; cdr3_nt: TGCGCCAGCAGCTTCGGCGGGACAGATAATTCACCCCTCCACTTT; cdr3_aa: CASSFGGTDNSPLHF
clone_size: once; j_call: TRBJ2-3; d_call: TRBD2; v_call: TRBV20-1; cdr3_nt: TGCAGTGCTAGAGATTTGCGGGAGGTCACAGATACGCAGTATTTT; cdr3_aa: CSARDLREVTDTQYF
clone_size: once; j_call: TRBJ1-1; d_call: TRBD1; v_call: TRBV6-6; cdr3_nt: TGTGCCAGCAGTCATGGACAGGGCCGTGAAGCTTTCTTT; cdr3_aa: CASSHGQGREAFF
clone_size: .; j_call: TRBJ2-7; d_call: .; v_call: TRBV12-3/TRBV12-4; cdr3_nt: TGTGCCAGCAGGAGCCTCGGGTACGAGCAGTACTTC; cdr3_aa: CASRSLGYEQYF
clone_size: .; j_call: TRBJ1-5; d_call: TRBD1; v_call: TRBV20-1; cdr3_nt: TGCAGTGCTAGTCCCGGGACAGGTAATCAGCCCCAGCATTTT; cdr3_aa: CSASPGTGNQPQHF
clone_size: .; j_call: TRBJ2-7; d_call: TRBD2; v_call: TRBV4-1; cdr3_nt: TGCGCCAGCAGCCAAGAGCCTAGCGGGGACTCCTACAATGAGCAGTACTTC; cdr3_aa: CASSQEPSGDSYNEQYF
clone_size: .; j_call: TRBJ2-7; d_call: .; v_call: TRBV24-1; cdr3_nt: TGTGCCACCAGTGACTCCGACGGGAGCTCCTACGAGCAGTACTTC; cdr3_aa: CATSDSDGSSYEQYF
clone_size: .; j_call: TRBJ2-7; d_call: TRBD1; v_call: TRBV2; cdr3_nt: TGTGCCAGCAGGGGACAGAATTACGAGCAGTACTTC; cdr3_aa: CASRGQNYEQYF
clone_size: .; j_call: TRBJ2-1; d_call: TRBD1; v_call: TRBV15; cdr3_nt: TGTGCCACCAGCACGGGACAGGGAGGTCACAATGAGCAGTTCTTC; cdr3_aa: CATSTGQGGHNEQFF
clone_size: .; j_call: TRBJ1-5; d_call: .; v_call: TRBV20-1; cdr3_nt: TGCAGTGCTAGAGCCCTCGGGCAGCCCCAGCATTTT; cdr3_aa: CSARALGQPQHF